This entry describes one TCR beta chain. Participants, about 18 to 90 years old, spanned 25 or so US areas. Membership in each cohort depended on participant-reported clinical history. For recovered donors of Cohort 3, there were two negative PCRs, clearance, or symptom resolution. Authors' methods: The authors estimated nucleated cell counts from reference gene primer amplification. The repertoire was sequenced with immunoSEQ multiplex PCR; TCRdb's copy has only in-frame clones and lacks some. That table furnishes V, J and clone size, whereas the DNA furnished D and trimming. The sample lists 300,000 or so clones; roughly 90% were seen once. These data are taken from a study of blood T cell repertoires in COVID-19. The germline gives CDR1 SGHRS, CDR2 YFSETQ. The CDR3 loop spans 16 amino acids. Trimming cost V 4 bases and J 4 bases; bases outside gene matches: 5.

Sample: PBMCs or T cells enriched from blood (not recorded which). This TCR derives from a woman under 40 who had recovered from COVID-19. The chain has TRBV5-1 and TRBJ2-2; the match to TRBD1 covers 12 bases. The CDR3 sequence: CASSIGTGGFTGELFF. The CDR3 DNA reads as TGCGCCAGCAGCATCGGGACAGGGGGCTTCACCGGGGAGCTGTTTTTT.